The entry below gives a single T cell receptor beta chain sequence along with its context. This sample is drawn from a study of blood T cells in healthy people across ages. The germline V gene has CDR1 SGHDN and CDR2 FVKESK. The CDR3 spans 14 residues. Germline trimming cut 3 bases from V and 4 bases from J; bases unmatched to any gene: 3. Next came a second PCR, run for about 6 to 12 cycles, which used a sample-barcoded 5' primer along with a J-beta primer mix. TCRdb itself ran the 5' RACE reads through MiXCR, one entry per CDR3 protein. The sample has some 560,000 distinct CDR3 sequences, around a quarter seen once. The same specimen was also included in a second study, on T cells of mothers and their children. From that study: Mothers yielded over 8.5 million CDR3 reads, children about 2.8 million each.

The rearrangement uses TRBV14 and TRBJ2-3, with 8 bases identical to TRBD2. The TCR was taken from a boy between 2 and 10 years old in good health. The sequenced sample was blood. Here the CDR3 reads CASSHAGGADTQYF. In DNA form, the CDR3 reads TGTGCCAGCAGCCACGCGGGGGGCGCAGATACGCAGTATTTT.